Here is one T cell receptor (beta chain) with its context. Antigen: not known. V shed 8 bases, J shed 1 base, and the junction held 16 bases outside the gene matches. The CDR3 has 18 residues. CDR1 is SQVTM, CDR2 ANQGSEA, per germline. These data come from a study of neoadjuvant anti-PD-1 for oral cavity cancer. Study details: Before surgery, most patients got three to four biweekly 3 mg/kg nivolumab doses.

Six replicates per PBMC sample, mostly from around 500 ng of genomic DNA. The protocol was immunoSEQ multiplex PCR, while the TCRdb copy is restricted to in-frame clones and leaves out a portion. Of 75,000 or so clones detected, less than 85% appear once; the ten largest clones hold around 3.1%. Findings and caveats of the study: Pretreatment Treg/Th17 ratio correlated inversely with post-treatment tumor clonality.

The material was PBMCs, obtained before nivolumab (anti-PD-1) treatment. The origin of this receptor is a person aged 40 to 85 with oral cavity squamous cell carcinoma. The rearrangement joins TRBV29-1 to TRBJ2-3, with 12 positions matching TRBD2. The CDR3 nucleotides read TGCAGCTTACCGACTAGCGGGAGAGAGAGCCTCGGCACAGATACGCAGTATTTT. Residues: CSLPTSGRESLGTDTQYF.